This passage covers 29 T cell receptor beta chains from one sample sequenced in a study of cytomegalovirus exposure and HLA in healthy donors. PCR used 60 Vbeta primers and 13 Jbeta primers. Here immunoSEQ multiplex PCR was the method, and the copy in TCRdb shows in-frame clones only, minus some. This sample has under 200,000 clones, with over 60% found just once. Specimen: PBMCs. All receptors derive from a man aged 50-59 years in good health and CMV-seropositive.

This rearrangement joins TRBV28 to TRBJ2-1, with 8 bases fitting TRBD1. V lost 7 bases, J lost 7 bases, and 18 bases stayed unmatched. CDR1 and CDR2 (germline): MDHEN, SYDVKM. This CDR3 comprises 17 residues. CDR3 sequence reads: CASTYPRDRISGNEQFF. DNA for the CDR3: TGTGCCAGCACCTACCCACGGGACAGGATATCGGGGAATGAGCAGTTCTTC.

This clone was observed a few times. This rearrangement joins TRBV4-1 to TRBJ2-3; a weak D match, TRBD2 (6 bases). V was pared by 4 bases and J by 0 bases, with 20 bases between. Germline CDR1 reads MGHRA; CDR2 reads YSYEKL. The length of the CDR3 is 18 residues. The DNA for the CDR3 is TGCGCCAGCAGCCGCGGTAGCGGCGCCGTATCTAGCACAGATACGCAGTATTTT. This translates into CASSRGSGAVSSTDTQYF.

The gene calls are TRBV13 and TRBJ2-3; a possible D gene is TRBD1 (5 bases). The length of the CDR3 is 19 residues. CDR1 and CDR2 from the germline V gene are PRHDT and FYEKMQ (reference sequence). The V gene lost 0 bases and the J gene lost 0 bases, with 19 bases spanning the gap. DNA for the CDR3: TGTGCCAGCAGCTTAGGCCAGGGAATACTCGTAGGGAGCACAGATACGCAGTATTTT. This encodes CASSLGQGILVGSTDTQYF.

The chain carries TRBV21-1 and TRBJ1-1; TRBD1 is the table's D call and was not checked against the DNA. TRBV21-1 is tagged as a pseudogene. The CDR3 contains 15 residues. The CDR3 spells CASSNDRPMNTEAFF. For the CDR3, the DNA is TGTGCCAGCAGCAACGACAGACCTATGAACACTGAAGCTTTCTTT.

This chain connects TRBV7-9 to TRBJ2-5; D is unclear. This CDR3 spans 15 amino acids. The germline V gene has CDR1 SEHNR and CDR2 FQNEAQ (reference sequence). Trimming stripped 4 bases from V and 4 bases from J, with 16 bases between. The CDR3 coding sequence is TGTGCCAGCAGCTCCCGACAAAGGTGGGCAGAGACCCAGTACTTC. Protein sequence: CASSSRQRWAETQYF.

The J gene is TRBJ1-2, the V gene TRBV6-5; TRBD1 is a possible D gene (6 bases). Germline-derived CDR1 and CDR2 are MNHEY and SVGAGI. This CDR3 contains 15 residues. Trimming took off 0 bases at V and 0 bases at J, with 8 bases between the two ends. The DNA of the CDR3 is TGTGCCAGCAGTTACTCTGGGGGCTCTAACTATGGCTACACCTTC. The encoded protein is CASSYSGGSNYGYTF.

In its sample, this clone was seen once. The chain carries TRBV28 and TRBJ1-2; 7 bases map to TRBD1. Losses at the gene ends were 2 bases for V and 4 bases for J; bases not matched to a gene: 16. Germline V gives CDR1 MDHEN, CDR2 SYDVKM. CDR3 length: 18 residues. CDR3: CASSLIRDLPGQTYGYTF. CDR3 sequence (DNA): TGTGCCAGCAGTTTAATTCGGGACCTCCCGGGACAGACCTATGGCTACACCTTC.

This clone appeared a few times. This chain connects TRBV6-1 to TRBJ2-4, with D unresolved. Germline loops: CDR1 MNHNS, CDR2 SASEGT. The germline V and J ends were trimmed by 6 bases and 0 bases, with 9 bases remaining between them. The CDR3 runs to 14 residues. CDR3 nucleotides: TGTGCCAGCAGGGAATCCATAGCCAAAAACATTCAGTACTTC. This gives the protein CASRESIAKNIQYF.

The chain recombines TRBV27 with TRBJ2-7; 8 nucleotides match TRBD1. The germline V gene has CDR1 MNHEY and CDR2 SMNVEV (reference sequence). The CDR3 sequence is 16 residues long. The V segment lost 8 bases and the J segment 6 bases; nucleotides outside the gene matches: 18. The CDR3 DNA is TGTGCCAGCTGGGTCGACAGGGGCGGGTTTCAATCCGAGCAGTACTTC. It codes for CASWVDRGGFQSEQYF.

This chain uses TRBV15 with TRBJ2-5, with 7 bases lining up with TRBD1. The trim removed 5 bases at V and 2 bases at J, leaving 8 bases unmatched. This CDR3 comprises 15 residues. Germline V gene data show CDR1 as LNHNV and CDR2 as YYDKDF (reference sequence). CDR3: CATSSDRAPQETQYF. The CDR3 DNA reads TGTGCCACCAGCTCAGACAGGGCCCCTCAAGAGACCCAGTACTTC.

This clone came up a few times. The chain combines TRBV19 with TRBJ1-4; 7 bases are a match to TRBD1. Germline CDR1 and CDR2: LNHDA and SQIVND (reference sequence). Unmatched junction bases numbered 4, after V lost 6 bases and J lost 3 bases. The CDR3 sequence is 14 residues long. The CDR3 protein is CASRRDRANEKLFF. CDR3 nucleotide sequence: TGTGCCAGTAGACGGGACAGAGCTAATGAAAAACTGTTTTTT. The full variable domain, with the rest looked up from reference TRBV19 and TRBJ1-4, is DGGITQSPKYLFRKEGQNVTLSCEQNLNHDAMYWYRQDPGQGLRLIYYSQIVNDFQKGDIAEGYSVSREKKESFPLTVTSAQKNPTAFYLCASRRDRANEKLFFGSGTQLSVL.

V is TRBV7-2 and J is TRBJ2-3; 9 positions match TRBD2. V lost 5 bases to trimming and J lost 0 bases; unmatched junction nucleotides: 9. The germline V gene encodes CDR1 SGHTA and CDR2 FQGNSA. CDR3 length: 17 amino acids. CDR3 coding DNA: TGTGCCAGCAGCCCCGGTGGGCGGGGGGGGAGCACAGATACGCAGTATTTT. Its protein is CASSPGGRGGSTDTQYF.

The chain recombines TRBV11-2 with TRBJ1-6; no reliable D call. The CDR3 consists of 14 residues. From germline, CDR1 is SGHAT and CDR2 FQNNGV. V dropped 5 bases and J dropped 7 bases, with 12 bases sitting between them. As DNA, the CDR3 is TGTGCCAGCAGCCATCTCGCGAGAAATTCACCCCTCCACTTT. It codes for CASSHLARNSPLHF.

The gene calls are TRBV5-8 and TRBJ2-7; D is ambiguous. There are 15 residues in the CDR3. The germline V gene encodes CDR1 SGHTS and CDR2 YDEGEE. V dropped 0 bases and J dropped 0 bases, with 10 bases sitting between them. For the CDR3, the DNA is TGTGCCAGCAGCTTGGGGCAGACTGGCTCCTACGAGCAGTACTTC. This encodes CASSLGQTGSYEQYF.

The chain uses TRBV19 and TRBJ2-2; D not certain. This CDR3 region has 14 residues. Looked up from germline, CDR1 is LNHDA and CDR2 is SQIVND (reference sequence). The V gene lost 3 bases and the J gene lost 4 bases, with 9 bases spanning the gap. The CDR3 here is CASSMSSPTGELFF. Written as DNA, the CDR3 is TGTGCCAGTAGTATGTCCAGTCCCACCGGGGAGCTGTTTTTT.

This chain joins TRBV6-1 and TRBJ1-4; 10 bases agree with TRBD1. The V gene's germline CDR1 is MNHNS and CDR2 SASEGT. The CDR3 has 13 residues. The V and J ends lost 4 bases and 14 bases, in that order; junction bases with no gene match: 7. CDR3 nucleotides: TGTGCCAGCAGTGCTGGACAGGGGGGAACGCTGTTTTTT. It yields the protein CASSAGQGGTLFF.

The chain recombines TRBV28 with TRBJ2-7; the D gene is possibly TRBD2 (6 bases). The CDR3 covers 15 residues. V was pared by 3 bases and J by 1 base, with 13 bases between. The V gene's germline CDR1 is MDHEN and CDR2 SYDVKM. The CDR3, as DNA: TGTGCCAGCAGTTTGGGGGGATTGGATTCCTACGAGCAGTACTTC. Amino acids: CASSLGGLDSYEQYF.

In DNA, the CDR3 is TGTGCCAGCAGCGCAGAGGGACTAGGCACAGATACGCAGTATTTT. Amino acid sequence: CASSAEGLGTDTQYF. V is TRBV7-2 and J is TRBJ2-3; 8 bases agree with TRBD2. The germline CDR1 and CDR2 sequences are SGHTA and FQGNSA. Germline trimming cut 5 bases from V and 1 base from J; bases unmatched to any gene: 5. The CDR3 loop spans 15 amino acids.

This sequence joins TRBV13 and TRBJ2-3; 13 bases align to TRBD2. The CDR3 is made up of 19 amino acids. The V and J ends lost 1 base and 0 bases, in that order; junction bases with no gene match: 7. The germline CDR1 and CDR2 sequences are PRHDT and FYEKMQ (reference sequence). CDR3 DNA sequence: TGTGCCAGCAGCTTAGTAGGGACTAGCGGGGTATCTAGCACAGATACGCAGTATTTT. Encoded protein: CASSLVGTSGVSSTDTQYF.

V and J are TRBV18 and TRBJ1-1, with no clear D. This CDR3 comprises 13 residues. Trimming pared 3 bases from V and 0 bases from J, leaving 5 bases between. CDR1 and CDR2 (germline): KGHSH, LQKENI. The DNA of the CDR3 is TGTGCCAGCTCACCTTCGGTGAACACTGAAGCTTTCTTT. Translation gives CASSPSVNTEAFF.

The genes are TRBV19 and TRBJ1-1, with a tentative D call TRBD1 (6 bases). Trimming shortened V by 10 bases and J by 12 bases, and 15 bases separated the two germline ends. Germline CDR1 is LNHDA and CDR2 is SQIVND (reference sequence). This CDR3 comprises 10 residues. The CDR3 DNA is TGTGCCACGGGGGGGGCCCTACCTTTCTTT. Protein product: CATGGALPFF.

This chain connects TRBV2 to TRBJ1-1, with 11 bases matching TRBD1. The CDR3 sequence is 16 residues long. Germline assignment: CDR1 SNHLY and CDR2 FYNNEI. The V gene end was trimmed by 6 bases and the J gene end by 0 bases; junction bases not matched to a gene: 6. In DNA, the CDR3 is TGTGCCAGCAGGACTGGACAGGGGGCGGTGAACACTGAAGCTTTCTTT. This translates into CASRTGQGAVNTEAFF.

This clone has just one count. V gene TRBV5-1 combines with J gene TRBJ2-3; 7 bases line up with TRBD2. The germline V gene encodes CDR1 SGHRS and CDR2 YFSETQ. The CDR3 runs to 16 residues. V gave up 0 bases and J gave up 1 base; unmatched junction bases: 5. The CDR3 region has the DNA TGCGCCAGCAGCTTGGGTGGTCGGGGGGGCACAGATACGCAGTATTTT. This translates into CASSLGGRGGTDTQYF.

V gene TRBV6-1 combines with J gene TRBJ1-6; 8 bases line up with TRBD1. Trimming took 5 bases from V and 9 from J; bases not matched to a gene: 6. The germline gives CDR1 MNHNS, CDR2 SASEGT. This CDR3 region has 14 residues. Written as DNA, the CDR3 is TGTGCCAGCAGTCCCGACAGGGGAGGTTCACCCCTCCACTTT. Its protein product is CASSPDRGGSPLHF.

This clone has a handful of counts. A read error may account for a junction end that differs from germline. This sequence joins TRBV15 and TRBJ2-2; a possible D gene is TRBD2 (7 bases). The length of the CDR3 is 16 residues. The V gene's germline CDR1 is LNHNV and CDR2 YYDKDF (reference sequence). This CDR3 reads CATRRGGGMNTGELFF. The CDR3 DNA sequence: TGTGCCACCAGGAGAGGGGGAGGGATGAACACCGGGGAGCTGTTTTTT.

The J gene is TRBJ2-1, the V gene TRBV7-8, with 7 nucleotides matching TRBD2. Trimming took 0 bases from V and 9 from J; bases not matched to a gene: 11. Germline V gene sequence: CDR1 SGHVS, CDR2 FQNEAQ. The CDR3 contains 16 residues. In DNA, the CDR3 is TGTGCCAGCAGCTTAGCGCAAGTCGGGGGGTGGGGTGAGCAGTTCTTC. Translated, it gives CASSLAQVGGWGEQFF.

CDR3 sequence (DNA): TGTGCCAGCAGAATCCGGGACAGGACAGATACGCAGTATTTT. Amino acids: CASRIRDRTDTQYF. This chain links TRBV6-5 with TRBJ2-3; 8 nucleotides match TRBD1. The V gene end was trimmed by 6 bases and the J gene end by 3 bases; junction bases not matched to a gene: 5. This CDR3 is 14 amino acids long. CDR1 is MNHEY and CDR2 is SVGAGI in the germline V gene.

The chain employs TRBV19 and TRBJ2-6; tentative D call: TRBD2 (6 bases). Germline-derived CDR1 and CDR2 are LNHDA and SQIVND (reference sequence). V dropped 3 bases and J dropped 0 bases, with 24 bases sitting between them. The CDR3 consists of 21 residues. The CDR3 DNA is TGTGCCAGTAGTATGCCTGGGGGGAGGACACAGGTTCTCTCTGGGGCCAACGTCCTGACTTTC. It translates to CASSMPGGRTQVLSGANVLTF.

V gene TRBV9 combines with J gene TRBJ2-7, with a weak D call TRBD2 (8 bases). Germline CDR1 SGDLS, CDR2 YYNGEE. V dropped 0 bases and J dropped 1 base, with 17 bases sitting between them. The CDR3 is 17 amino acids. In nucleotides, the CDR3 is TGTGCCAGCAGCGTAGCTACGGGAGGGGGCGAATCCTACGAGCAGTACTTC. It yields the protein CASSVATGGGESYEQYF.